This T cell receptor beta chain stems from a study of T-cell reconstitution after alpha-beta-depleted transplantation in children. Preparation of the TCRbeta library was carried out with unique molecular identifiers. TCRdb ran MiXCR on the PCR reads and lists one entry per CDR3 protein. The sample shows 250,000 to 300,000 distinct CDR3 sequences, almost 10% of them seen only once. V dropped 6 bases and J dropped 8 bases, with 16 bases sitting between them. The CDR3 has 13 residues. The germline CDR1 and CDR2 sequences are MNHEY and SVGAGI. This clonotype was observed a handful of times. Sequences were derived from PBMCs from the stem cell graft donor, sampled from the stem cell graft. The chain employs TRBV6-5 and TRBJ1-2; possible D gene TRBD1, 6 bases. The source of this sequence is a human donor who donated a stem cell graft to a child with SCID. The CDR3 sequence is CASRARQVNGYTF. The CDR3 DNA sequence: TGTGCCAGCAGAGCAAGACAGGTTAACGGCTACACCTTC.